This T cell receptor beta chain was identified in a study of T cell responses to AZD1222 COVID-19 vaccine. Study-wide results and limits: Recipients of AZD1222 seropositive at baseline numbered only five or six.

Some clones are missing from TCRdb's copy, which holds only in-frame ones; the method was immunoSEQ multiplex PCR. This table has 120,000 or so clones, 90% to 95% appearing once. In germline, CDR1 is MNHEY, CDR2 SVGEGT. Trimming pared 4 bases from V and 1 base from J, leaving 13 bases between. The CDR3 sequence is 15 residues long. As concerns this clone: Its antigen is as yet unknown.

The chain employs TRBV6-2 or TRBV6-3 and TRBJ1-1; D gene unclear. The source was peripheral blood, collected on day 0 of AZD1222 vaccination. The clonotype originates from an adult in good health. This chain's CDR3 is CASSFTHRGNTEAFF. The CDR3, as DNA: TGTGCCAGCAGTTTCACACACAGAGGGAACACTGAAGCTTTCTTT.